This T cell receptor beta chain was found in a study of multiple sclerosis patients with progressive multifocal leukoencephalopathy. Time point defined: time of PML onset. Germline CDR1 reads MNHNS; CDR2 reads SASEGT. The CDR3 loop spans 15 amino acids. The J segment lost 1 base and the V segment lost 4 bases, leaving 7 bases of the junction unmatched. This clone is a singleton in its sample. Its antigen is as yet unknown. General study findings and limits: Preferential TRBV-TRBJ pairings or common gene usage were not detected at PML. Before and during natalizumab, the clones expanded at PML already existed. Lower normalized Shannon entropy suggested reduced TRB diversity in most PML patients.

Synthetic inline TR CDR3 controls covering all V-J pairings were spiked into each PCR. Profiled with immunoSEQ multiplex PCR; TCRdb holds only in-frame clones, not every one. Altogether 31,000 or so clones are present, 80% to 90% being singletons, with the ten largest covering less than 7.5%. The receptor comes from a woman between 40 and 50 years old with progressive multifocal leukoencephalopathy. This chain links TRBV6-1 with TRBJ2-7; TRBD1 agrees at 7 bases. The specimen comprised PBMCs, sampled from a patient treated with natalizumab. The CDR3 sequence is CASSARQGLSYEQYF. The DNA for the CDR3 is TGTGCCAGCAGTGCCAGACAGGGCCTATCCTACGAGCAGTACTTC.